The clone carrying this TCR beta chain was picked up a small number of times. Its antigen is not identified. The germline CDR1 and CDR2 sequences are MNHNS and SASEGT. This CDR3 has 13 amino acids. The V and J ends lost 6 bases and 4 bases respectively, with 12 bases between them. RNA transcripts yielded amplified TCR beta CDR3 regions. A first-round RT-PCR of the TCR CDR3 used the HTBI primer set. TCRdb re-derived calls from the multiplex PCR reads in MiXCR, one entry per CDR3 protein. The profile shows roughly 350,000 distinct CDR3 sequences, around 13% of them singletons. The sample is drawn from a study of T cells in Graves' hyperthyroidism and ophthalmopathy. Researchers defined stable Graves' hyperthyroidism as no ophthalmopathy progression within 18 months. Newly diagnosed hyperthyroidism patients aged 18 to 65 years had disease lasting under 2 months. Study-wide findings and caveats: The model foresaw ophthalmopathy a median 6.5 months prior to onset. In the blood, most expanded thyroid clonotypes above 0.001 appeared as well.

This chain connects TRBV6-1 to TRBJ1-2; TRBD1 is a possible D gene (6 bases). The receptor was isolated from a woman in her twenties or thirties with Graves' hyperthyroidism. The sequenced material came from blood. Here the CDR3 DNA reads TGTGCCAGCAGCTCACAGGGCCCCTATGGCTACACCTTC. Its protein product is CASSSQGPYGYTF.